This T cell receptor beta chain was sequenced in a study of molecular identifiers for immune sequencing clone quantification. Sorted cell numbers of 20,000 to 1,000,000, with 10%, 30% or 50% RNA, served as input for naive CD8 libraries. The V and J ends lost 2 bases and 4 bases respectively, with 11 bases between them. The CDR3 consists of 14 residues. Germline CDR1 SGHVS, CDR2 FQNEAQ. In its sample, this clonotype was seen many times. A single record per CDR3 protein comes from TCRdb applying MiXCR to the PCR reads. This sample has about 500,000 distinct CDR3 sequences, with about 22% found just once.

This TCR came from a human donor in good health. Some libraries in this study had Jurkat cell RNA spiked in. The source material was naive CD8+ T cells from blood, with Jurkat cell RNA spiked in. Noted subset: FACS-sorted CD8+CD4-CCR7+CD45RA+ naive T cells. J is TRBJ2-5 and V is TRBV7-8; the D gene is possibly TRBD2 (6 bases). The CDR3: CASSLSGPRETQYF. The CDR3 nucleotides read TGTGCCAGCAGCTTAAGCGGGCCTAGAGAGACCCAGTACTTC.